This entry lists 30 T cell receptor beta chains sequenced from one sample in a study of chemoradiotherapy in HPV16-positive cancers. TCRdb's copy holds only in-frame clones and misses some; the assay was immunoSEQ multiplex PCR. The repertoire holds fewer than 70,000 clones, with about 88% as singletons. Material: blood, obtained from a patient who underwent chemoradiotherapy. The receptor set was obtained from a human donor with HPV-associated anogenital cancer.

In nucleotides, the CDR3 is TGTGCCATCAGGGCTGGGATCCACCCCACAGATACGCAGTATTTT. Its protein is CAIRAGIHPTDTQYF. This rearrangement joins TRBV10-3 to TRBJ2-3; D call uncertain. The CDR3 has 15 residues. Germline-derived CDR1 and CDR2 are ENHRY and SYGVKD. The germline V and J ends were trimmed by 6 bases and 2 bases, with 15 bases remaining between them.

The V gene is TRBV5-8, the J gene TRBJ2-5; the D is unclear. Trimming took 0 bases from V and 0 from J, leaving 9 bases between them. Germline values: CDR1 SGHTS, CDR2 YDEGEE. This CDR3 has 15 residues. This CDR3 is CASSLDSEYQETQYF. The CDR3 region has the DNA TGTGCCAGCAGCTTGGATTCAGAGTACCAAGAGACCCAGTACTTC.

The chain combines TRBV7-9 with TRBJ2-3; 9 bases fit TRBD1. This CDR3 spans 16 amino acids. Germline trimming cut 5 bases from V and 1 base from J; bases unmatched to any gene: 7. Germline CDR1 and CDR2: SEHNR and FQNEAQ (reference sequence). The CDR3 reads CASSTTGGSGTDTQYF. The CDR3 nucleotides read TGTGCCAGCAGCACTACAGGGGGCAGTGGCACAGATACGCAGTATTTT.

This clone occurred a few times. J is TRBJ1-6 and V is TRBV6-5; D ambiguous. Germline-derived CDR1 and CDR2 are MNHEY and SVGAGI. The V and J ends lost 2 bases and 9 bases respectively, with 11 bases between them. The CDR3 is 14 amino acids. The CDR3 sequence is CASSYAPTSSPLHF. In DNA form, the CDR3 reads TGTGCCAGCAGTTACGCCCCGACCAGTTCACCCCTCCACTTT.

V usage is TRBV4-3 and J usage is TRBJ2-2, with TRBD1 identical over 7 bases. With 3 bases clipped from V and 1 base from J, the junction kept 5 bases outside the gene matches. CDR3 size: 16 residues. Germline V gives CDR1 LGHNA, CDR2 YSLEER. The DNA of the CDR3 is TGCGCCAGCAGCCATACAGGGGTCTTGAACACCGGGGAGCTGTTTTTT. Amino acids: CASSHTGVLNTGELFF.

V is TRBV7-2 and J is TRBJ1-1; 10 bases are shared with TRBD1. Germline lookup yields CDR1 SGHTA and CDR2 FQGNSA. The length of the CDR3 is 17 residues. The J segment lost 0 bases and the V segment lost 5 bases, leaving 9 bases of the junction unmatched. CDR3 sequence reads: CASSQQDRGLMNTEAFF. In DNA, the CDR3 is TGTGCCAGCAGCCAACAGGACAGGGGGTTAATGAACACTGAAGCTTTCTTT.

The CDR3 nucleotides read TGTGCTAGTGCCCCGGGACCCACCTACGAGCAGTACTTC. Translating gives CASAPGPTYEQYF. This chain joins TRBV12-5 and TRBJ2-7; D may be TRBD1 or TRBD2 (5 bases each). Germline CDR1 and CDR2: LGHNT and FRNRAP. The CDR3 contains 13 residues. Trimming shortened V by 7 bases and J by 2 bases, and 12 bases separated the two germline ends.

CDR3 region: CASSPRTSGGNEQFF. In nucleotides, the CDR3 is TGTGCCAGCTCACCACGAACTAGCGGGGGCAATGAGCAGTTCTTC. The chain employs TRBV18 and TRBJ2-1, with 11 positions matching TRBD2. Germline trimming cut 1 base from V and 6 bases from J; bases unmatched to any gene: 2. The CDR3 contains 15 residues. CDR1 KGHSH and CDR2 LQKENI come from the germline V gene.

The V call is TRBV30, the J call TRBJ1-4; D is unclear. In germline, CDR1 is GTSNPN, CDR2 SVGIG (reference sequence). There are 12 residues in the CDR3. Trimming took off 2 bases at V and 8 bases at J, with 9 bases between the two ends. CDR3 nucleotide sequence: TGTGCCTGGAGTTCCCGCGGCGAAAAACTGTTTTTT. It codes for CAWSSRGEKLFF. The full variable domain, in which reference TRBV30 and TRBJ1-4 provide the parts outside the CDR3, is SQTIHQWPATLVQPVGSPLSLECTVEGTSNPNLYWYRQAAGRGLQLLFYSVGIGQISSEVPQNLSASRPQDRQFILSSKKLLLSDSGFYLCAWSSRGEKLFFGSGTQLSVL.

This clone was seen a single time. The rearrangement uses TRBV29-1 and TRBJ1-5, with 10 nucleotides matching TRBD1. The V and J ends lost 4 bases and 6 bases, in that order; junction bases with no gene match: 3. The germline CDR1 and CDR2 sequences are SQVTM and ANQGSEA. This CDR3 has 13 residues. The CDR3 sequence: CSVGQGAGQPQHF. CDR3 bases: TGCAGCGTTGGACAGGGGGCAGGTCAGCCCCAGCATTTT.

CDR3: CASNEPGRSETQYF. CDR3 sequence (DNA): TGTGCCAGCAACGAACCCGGCCGCTCAGAGACCCAGTACTTC. The chain combines TRBV6-5 with TRBJ2-5, with D unclear. The CDR3 spans 14 residues. V was clipped by 7 bases and J by 4 bases, with 16 bases between them. The germline V gene has CDR1 MNHEY and CDR2 SVGAGI.

The rearrangement joins TRBV5-4 to TRBJ2-7; 9 nucleotides agree with TRBD2. Unmatched junction bases numbered 7, after V lost 3 bases and J lost 6 bases. Germline CDR1 and CDR2: SGHNT and YYREEE (reference sequence). The CDR3 sequence is 14 residues long. Here the CDR3 reads CASSSSSGTSEQYF. The CDR3 DNA is TGTGCCAGCAGCTCTTCTAGCGGGACTTCCGAGCAGTACTTC.

This clone was seen only once. The rearrangement uses TRBV7-2 and TRBJ1-1, with 7 bases lining up with TRBD1. V gave up 5 bases and J gave up 5 bases; unmatched junction bases: 5. Germline CDR1 reads SGHTA; CDR2 reads FQGNSA. The CDR3 spans 13 residues. CDR3 region: CASSQDRVTEAFF. The CDR3 DNA follows: TGTGCCAGCAGCCAAGACAGGGTGACTGAAGCTTTCTTT.

The chain is built from TRBV6-5 and TRBJ2-7; D uncertain. The length of the CDR3 is 16 residues. Trimming cost V 2 bases and J 0 bases, with 14 bases left between them. The germline CDR1 and CDR2 sequences are MNHEY and SVGAGI. CDR3 protein: CASSYLGPMSSYEQYF. In DNA, the CDR3 is TGTGCCAGCAGTTACCTTGGGCCTATGAGCTCCTACGAGCAGTACTTC.

The chain recombines TRBV27 with TRBJ1-5, with TRBD1 identical over 8 bases. Losses at the gene ends were 5 bases for V and 2 bases for J; bases not matched to a gene: 11. The CDR3 extends over 17 amino acids. Germline lookup yields CDR1 MNHEY and CDR2 SMNVEV (reference sequence). CDR3 in DNA: TGTGCCAGCAGTCCGAACCTCGGACAGGGAGGCAATCAGCCCCAGCATTTT. Protein product: CASSPNLGQGGNQPQHF.

V gene TRBV28 combines with J gene TRBJ2-3, with 8 bases lining up with TRBD2. The CDR3 contains 15 residues. Germline trimming cut 5 bases from V and 5 bases from J; bases unmatched to any gene: 9. Germline CDR1 and CDR2: MDHEN and SYDVKM. In DNA form, the CDR3 reads TGTGCCAGCAGTCCCCTGGCGGGGGGCATAGATACGCAGTATTTT. Translating gives CASSPLAGGIDTQYF. The complete variable domain, with remaining parts taken from reference TRBV28 and TRBJ2-3, reads DVKVTQSSRYLVKRTGEKVFLECVQDMDHENMFWYRQDPGLGLRLIYFSYDVKMKEKGDIPEGYSVSREKKERFSLILESASTNQTSMYLCASSPLAGGIDTQYFGPGTRLTVL.

The J gene is TRBJ2-3, the V gene TRBV7-6, with D tentatively TRBD2 (7 bases). Germline V gives CDR1 SGHVS, CDR2 FNYEAQ. The CDR3 totals 14 residues. The germline V and J ends were trimmed by 3 bases and 2 bases, with 9 bases remaining between them. CDR3 region: CASSLAGATDTQYF. The CDR3 bases are TGTGCCAGCAGCTTGGCGGGGGCCACAGATACGCAGTATTTT.

The chain carries TRBV6-1 and TRBJ2-7; D is undetermined. The germline V and J ends were trimmed by 0 bases and 4 bases, with 13 bases remaining between them. Germline values: CDR1 MNHNS, CDR2 SASEGT. There are 15 residues in the CDR3. CDR3 sequence (DNA): TGTGCCAGCAGTGAAGCCGGGCCCCAACGGTACGAGCAGTACTTC. Protein: CASSEAGPQRYEQYF.

This rearrangement joins TRBV12-5 to TRBJ1-1; the D gene is possibly TRBD1 (6 bases). The CDR3 contains 15 residues. V lost 1 base to trimming and J lost 0 bases, with 9 bases between them. Germline assignment: CDR1 LGHNT and CDR2 FRNRAP. CDR3 region: CASGLGQVLNTEAFF. In nucleotides, the CDR3 is TGTGCTAGTGGTTTGGGACAGGTCCTGAACACTGAAGCTTTCTTT.

V gene TRBV7-8 combines with J gene TRBJ1-2, with D possibly TRBD1 on 5 matching bases. From germline, CDR1 is SGHVS and CDR2 FQNEAQ. The ends were cut back, 5 bases at V and 12 bases at J, with 22 bases in the middle. The CDR3 is 14 amino acids. CDR3 amino acids: CASSASGTLSVNTF. In DNA form, the CDR3 reads TGTGCCAGCAGCGCCAGCGGGACCCTCTCCGTGAACACCTTC. The full variable domain, rest sourced from reference TRBV7-8 and TRBJ1-2, is GAGVSQSPRYKVAKRGQDVALRCDPISGHVSLFWYQQALGQGPEFLTYFQNEAQLDKSGLPSDRFFAERPEGSVSTLKIQRTQQEDSAVYLCASSASGTLSVNTFGSGTRLTVV.

The V call is TRBV5-4, the J call TRBJ2-7; 9 bases align to TRBD1. This CDR3 is built from 14 residues. Trimming at V came to 1 base and at J to 2 bases, leaving 1 base not matched to a gene. CDR1 is SGHNT, CDR2 YYREEE, per germline (reference sequence). The CDR3 loop is CASSLRDRAYEQYF. DNA of the CDR3: TGTGCCAGCAGCTTGCGGGACAGGGCCTACGAGCAGTACTTC.

This clone was observed once. DNA for the CDR3: TGTGCCAGCAGCTTATTAGCGGGGGGAGGAGCAGATACGCAGTATTTT. This sequence encodes CASSLLAGGGADTQYF. The chain links TRBV7-2 to TRBJ2-3; 10 nucleotides align to TRBD2. This CDR3 comprises 16 residues. CDR1 and CDR2 (germline): SGHTA, FQGNSA. The V and J ends lost 2 bases and 4 bases, in that order; junction bases with no gene match: 6. The full variable domain, completed using reference TRBV7-2 and TRBJ2-3, is GAGVSQSPSNKVTEKGKDVELRCDPISGHTALYWYRQSLGQGLEFLIYFQGNSAPDKSGLPSDRFSAERTGGSVSTLTIQRTQQEDSAVYLCASSLLAGGGADTQYFGPGTRLTVL.

The V and J genes are TRBV5-6 and TRBJ1-4; no clear D gene. The CDR3 consists of 14 residues. Germline V gene data show CDR1 as SGHDT and CDR2 as YYEEEE. V lost 2 bases and J lost 4, with 9 bases in between. DNA for the CDR3: TGTGCCAGCAGCTTCGGCAGAGTTAATGAAAAACTGTTTTTT. This encodes CASSFGRVNEKLFF.

The rearrangement links TRBV14 to TRBJ1-1; D is undetermined. V was pared by 1 base and J by 5 bases, with 8 bases between. The CDR3 contains 13 residues. The germline CDR1 and CDR2 sequences are SGHDN and FVKESK. CDR3 coding DNA: TGTGCCAGCAGCCAAGGGGAACGAACTGAAGCTTTCTTT. It codes for CASSQGERTEAFF.

The chain links TRBV7-2 to TRBJ2-5; D remains ambiguous. The germline CDR1 and CDR2 sequences are SGHTA and FQGNSA. The V gene lost 3 bases and the J gene lost 3 bases, with 11 bases spanning the gap. The CDR3 loop spans 14 amino acids. The CDR3 region is CASSLGPSEETQYF. CDR3 DNA: TGTGCCAGCAGCTTGGGTCCCAGTGAAGAGACCCAGTACTTC.

This rearrangement joins TRBV10-3 to TRBJ2-3; TRBD2 aligns across 10 bases. V was pared by 11 bases and J by 3 bases, with 5 bases of the junction left unmatched. Germline CDR1 and CDR2: ENHRY and SYGVKD. The CDR3 spans 13 residues. CDR3 coding DNA: TGTGCCGCCGGGACTAGCGTTACAGATACGCAGTATTTT. Protein product: CAAGTSVTDTQYF.

This chain connects TRBV5-1 to TRBJ1-5; D is ambiguous. The V gene's germline CDR1 is SGHRS and CDR2 YFSETQ. The CDR3 covers 13 residues. The ends were cut back, 0 bases at V and 1 base at J, with 2 bases in the middle. CDR3 sequence reads: CASSLDSNQPQHF. The CDR3 nucleotides are TGCGCCAGCAGCTTGGACAGCAATCAGCCCCAGCATTTT.

CDR3: CASSVDSGMNTEAFF. The CDR3 region has the DNA TGCGCCAGCAGCGTGGACAGCGGTATGAACACTGAAGCTTTCTTT. This sequence joins TRBV5-1 and TRBJ1-1, with D perhaps TRBD1 (6 bases). Trimming shortened V by 4 bases and J by 0 bases, and 13 bases separated the two germline ends. Germline assignment: CDR1 SGHRS and CDR2 YFSETQ. CDR3 length equals 15 residues.

The chain combines TRBV5-1 with TRBJ1-2; D possibly corresponds to TRBD1 (5 bases). Germline lookup yields CDR1 SGHRS and CDR2 YFSETQ. The CDR3 has 14 amino acids. With 2 bases removed from V and 2 bases from J, the gap between germline ends came to 10 bases. CDR3 sequence (DNA): TGCGCCAGCAGCTTAGACGGGACCAACTATGGCTACACCTTC. Protein: CASSLDGTNYGYTF. Full variable domain (remainder filled in from reference TRBV5-1 and TRBJ1-2): KAGVTQTPRYLIKTRGQQVTLSCSPISGHRSVSWYQQTPGQGLQFLFEYFSETQRNKGNFPGRFSGRQFSNSRSEMNVSTLELGDSALYLCASSLDGTNYGYTFGSGTRLTVV.

The J gene is TRBJ2-5, the V gene TRBV11-2, with a weak D call TRBD2 (5 bases). V was trimmed by 5 bases and J by 1 base, leaving 14 bases between them. The germline V gene has CDR1 SGHAT and CDR2 FQNNGV. The length of the CDR3 is 15 residues. CDR3 amino acids: CASSTPTGVQETQYF. The CDR3 nucleotides are TGTGCCAGCAGCACCCCCACCGGGGTCCAAGAGACCCAGTACTTC.